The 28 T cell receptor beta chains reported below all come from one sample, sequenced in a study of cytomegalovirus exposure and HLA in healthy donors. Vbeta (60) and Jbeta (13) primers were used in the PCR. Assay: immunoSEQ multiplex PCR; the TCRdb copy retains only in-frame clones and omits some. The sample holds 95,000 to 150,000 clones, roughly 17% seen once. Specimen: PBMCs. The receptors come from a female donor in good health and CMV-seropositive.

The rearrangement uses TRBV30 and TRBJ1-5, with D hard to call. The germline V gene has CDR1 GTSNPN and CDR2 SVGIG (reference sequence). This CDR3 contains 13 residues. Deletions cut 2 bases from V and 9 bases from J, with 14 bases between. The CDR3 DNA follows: TGTGCCTGGAGTCAGGAGGTGACGTGGCCCCAGCATTTT. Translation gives CAWSQEVTWPQHF.

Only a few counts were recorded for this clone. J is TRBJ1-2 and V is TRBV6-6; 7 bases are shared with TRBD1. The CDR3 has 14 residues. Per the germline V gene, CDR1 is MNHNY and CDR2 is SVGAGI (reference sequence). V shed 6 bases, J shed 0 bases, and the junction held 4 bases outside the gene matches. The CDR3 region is CASSRQGPNYGYTF. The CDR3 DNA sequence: TGTGCCAGCAGCCGACAGGGCCCTAACTATGGCTACACCTTC.

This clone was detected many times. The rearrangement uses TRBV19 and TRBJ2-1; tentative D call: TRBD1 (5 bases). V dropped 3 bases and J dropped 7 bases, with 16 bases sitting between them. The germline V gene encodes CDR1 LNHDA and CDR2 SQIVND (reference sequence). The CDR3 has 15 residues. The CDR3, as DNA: TGTGCCAGTAGTATGGATCGGGTCGCAGGGAATGAGCAGTTCTTC. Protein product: CASSMDRVAGNEQFF.

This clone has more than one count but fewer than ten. The CDR3 reads CAWSVRTGGQSEQYF. In nucleotides, the CDR3 is TGTGCCTGGAGTGTACGTACAGGCGGTCAATCCGAGCAGTACTTC. The chain is built from TRBV30 and TRBJ2-7, with D perhaps TRBD1 (5 bases). The CDR3 runs 15 residues. Germline V gives CDR1 GTSNPN, CDR2 SVGIG (reference sequence). Trimming cost V 0 bases and J 6 bases, with 18 bases left between them.

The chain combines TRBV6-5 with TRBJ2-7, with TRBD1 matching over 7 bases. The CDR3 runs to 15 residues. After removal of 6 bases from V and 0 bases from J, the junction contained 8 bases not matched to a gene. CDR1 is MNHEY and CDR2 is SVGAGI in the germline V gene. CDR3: CASSGQAPSSYEQYF. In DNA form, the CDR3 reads TGTGCCAGCAGCGGACAGGCCCCAAGCTCCTACGAGCAGTACTTC.

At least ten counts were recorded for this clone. The CDR3 region has the DNA TGTGCCATCAGTGAATCGACAGTCCGACGCTATGGCTACACCTTC. The encoded protein is CAISESTVRRYGYTF. V and J are TRBV10-3 and TRBJ1-2; D is possibly TRBD1 (5 bases). The CDR3 loop spans 15 amino acids. In germline, CDR1 is ENHRY, CDR2 SYGVKD. The V and J ends lost 3 bases and 4 bases respectively, with 15 bases between them.

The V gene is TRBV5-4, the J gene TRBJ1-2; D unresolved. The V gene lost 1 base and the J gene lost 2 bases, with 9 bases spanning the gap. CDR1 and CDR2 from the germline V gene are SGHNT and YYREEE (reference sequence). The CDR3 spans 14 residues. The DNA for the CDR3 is TGTGCCAGCAGCTTGAGTTACAGCAACTATGGCTACACCTTC. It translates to CASSLSYSNYGYTF.

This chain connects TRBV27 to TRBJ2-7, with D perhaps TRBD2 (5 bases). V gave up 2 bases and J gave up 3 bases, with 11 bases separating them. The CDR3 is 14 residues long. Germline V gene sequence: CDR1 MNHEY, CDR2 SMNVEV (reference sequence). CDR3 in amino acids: CASSLARAGYEQYF. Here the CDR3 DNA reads TGTGCCAGCAGTTTAGCCCGCGCGGGCTACGAGCAGTACTTC.

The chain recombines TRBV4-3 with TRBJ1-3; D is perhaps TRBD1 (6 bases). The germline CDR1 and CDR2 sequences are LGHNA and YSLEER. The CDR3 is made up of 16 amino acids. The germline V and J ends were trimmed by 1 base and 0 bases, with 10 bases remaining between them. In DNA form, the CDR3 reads TGCGCCAGCAGCCAAGCAACAGGGAGCTCTGGAAACACCATATATTTT. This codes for CASSQATGSSGNTIYF.

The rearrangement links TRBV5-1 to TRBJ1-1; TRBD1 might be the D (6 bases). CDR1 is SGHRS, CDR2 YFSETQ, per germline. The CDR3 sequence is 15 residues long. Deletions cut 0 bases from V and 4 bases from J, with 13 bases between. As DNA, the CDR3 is TGCGCCAGCAGCTTGGGTCACGCAGGGGTCACTGAAGCTTTCTTT. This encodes CASSLGHAGVTEAFF.

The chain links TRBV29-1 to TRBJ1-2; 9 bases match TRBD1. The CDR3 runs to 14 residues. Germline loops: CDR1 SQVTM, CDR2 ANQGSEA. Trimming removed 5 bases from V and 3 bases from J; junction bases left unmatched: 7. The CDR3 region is CSVYGTGPYYGYTF. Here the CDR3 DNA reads TGCAGCGTTTACGGGACAGGGCCGTACTATGGCTACACCTTC.

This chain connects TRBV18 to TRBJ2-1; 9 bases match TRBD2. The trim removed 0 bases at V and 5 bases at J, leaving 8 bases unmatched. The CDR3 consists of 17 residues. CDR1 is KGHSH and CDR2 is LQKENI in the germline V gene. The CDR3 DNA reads TGTGCCAGCTCACCACCGGGTGCGGGAGGGAAGAACAATGAGCAGTTCTTC. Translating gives CASSPPGAGGKNNEQFF.

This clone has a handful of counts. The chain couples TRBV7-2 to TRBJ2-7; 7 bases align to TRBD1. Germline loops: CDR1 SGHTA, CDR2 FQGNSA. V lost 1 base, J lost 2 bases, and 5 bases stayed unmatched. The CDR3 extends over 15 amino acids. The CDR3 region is CASSLETGVPYEQYF. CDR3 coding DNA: TGTGCCAGCAGCTTAGAAACAGGGGTCCCCTACGAGCAGTACTTC.

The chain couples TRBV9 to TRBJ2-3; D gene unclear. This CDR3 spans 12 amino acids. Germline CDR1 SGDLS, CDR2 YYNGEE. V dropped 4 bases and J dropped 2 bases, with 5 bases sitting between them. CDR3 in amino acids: CASSLNTDTQYF. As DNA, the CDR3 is TGTGCCAGCAGCTTAAACACAGATACGCAGTATTTT.

The CDR3 region is CTSSQLKHCPQETQYF. DNA of the CDR3: TGCACCAGCAGCCAGCTCAAACATTGCCCTCAAGAGACCCAGTACTTC. The genes are TRBV1 and TRBJ2-5; the table names TRBD1, a call not compared with the DNA. TRBV1 is given as a pseudogene. The CDR3 spans 16 residues.

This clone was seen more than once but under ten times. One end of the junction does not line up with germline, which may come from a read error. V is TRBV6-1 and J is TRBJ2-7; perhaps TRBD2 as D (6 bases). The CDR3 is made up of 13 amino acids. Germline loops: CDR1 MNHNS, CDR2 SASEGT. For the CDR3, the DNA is TGTGCCAGCAGTGATTGGGGCGGGATTTATTTAGGATTC. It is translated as CASSDWGGIYLGF.

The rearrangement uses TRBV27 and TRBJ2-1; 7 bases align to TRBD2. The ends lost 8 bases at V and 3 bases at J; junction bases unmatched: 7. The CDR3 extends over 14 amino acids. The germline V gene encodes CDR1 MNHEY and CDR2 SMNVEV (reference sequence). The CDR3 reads CASHGGEGYNEQFF. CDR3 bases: TGTGCCAGCCATGGGGGGGAGGGCTACAATGAGCAGTTCTTC.

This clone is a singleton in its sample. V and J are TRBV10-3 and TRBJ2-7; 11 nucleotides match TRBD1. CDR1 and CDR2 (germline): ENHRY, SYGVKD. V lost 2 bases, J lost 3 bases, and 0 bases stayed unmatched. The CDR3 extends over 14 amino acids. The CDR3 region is CAISEGTGGYEQYF. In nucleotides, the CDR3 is TGTGCCATCAGTGAGGGGACAGGGGGCTACGAGCAGTACTTC.

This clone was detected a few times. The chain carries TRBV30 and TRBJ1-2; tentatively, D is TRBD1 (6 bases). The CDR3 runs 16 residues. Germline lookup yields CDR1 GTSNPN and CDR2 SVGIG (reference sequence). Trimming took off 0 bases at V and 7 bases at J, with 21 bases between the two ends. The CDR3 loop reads CAWSVQTGFPYGGYTF. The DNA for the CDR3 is TGTGCCTGGAGTGTACAGACAGGATTCCCCTATGGTGGCTACACCTTC.

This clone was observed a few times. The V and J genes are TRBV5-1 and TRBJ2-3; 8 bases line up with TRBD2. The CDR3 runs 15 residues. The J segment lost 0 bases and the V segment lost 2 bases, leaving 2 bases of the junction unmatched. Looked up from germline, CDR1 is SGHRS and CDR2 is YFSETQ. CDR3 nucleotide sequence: TGCGCCAGCAGCTTTAGCGGGGATAGCACAGATACGCAGTATTTT. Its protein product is CASSFSGDSTDTQYF.

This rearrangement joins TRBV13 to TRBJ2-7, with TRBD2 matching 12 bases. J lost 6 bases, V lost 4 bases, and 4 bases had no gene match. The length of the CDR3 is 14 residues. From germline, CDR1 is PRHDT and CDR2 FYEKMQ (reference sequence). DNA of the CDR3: TGTGCCAGCAGCTCCGGGACTAGCGGGTCCGAGCAGTACTTC. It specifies CASSSGTSGSEQYF.

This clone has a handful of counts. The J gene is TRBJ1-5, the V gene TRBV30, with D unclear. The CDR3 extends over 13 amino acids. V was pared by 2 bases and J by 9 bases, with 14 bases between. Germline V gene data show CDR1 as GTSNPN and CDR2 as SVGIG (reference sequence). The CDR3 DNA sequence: TGTGCCTGGAGTATACGGGGTCAAAGGCCCCAGCATTTT. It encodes CAWSIRGQRPQHF.

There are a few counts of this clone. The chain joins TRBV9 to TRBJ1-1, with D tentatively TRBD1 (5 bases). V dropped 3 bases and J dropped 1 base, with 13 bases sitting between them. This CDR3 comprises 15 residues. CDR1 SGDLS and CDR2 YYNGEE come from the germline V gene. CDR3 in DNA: TGTGCCAGCAGCGGGGACTTGTCAGGGAACACTGAAGCTTTCTTT. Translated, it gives CASSGDLSGNTEAFF.

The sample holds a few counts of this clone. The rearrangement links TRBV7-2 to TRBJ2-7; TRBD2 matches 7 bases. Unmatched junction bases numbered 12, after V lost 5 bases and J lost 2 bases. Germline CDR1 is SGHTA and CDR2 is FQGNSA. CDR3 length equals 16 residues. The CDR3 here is CASSGRGVHSTYEQYF. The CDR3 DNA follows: TGTGCCAGCAGCGGGAGGGGCGTACATTCCACCTACGAGCAGTACTTC.

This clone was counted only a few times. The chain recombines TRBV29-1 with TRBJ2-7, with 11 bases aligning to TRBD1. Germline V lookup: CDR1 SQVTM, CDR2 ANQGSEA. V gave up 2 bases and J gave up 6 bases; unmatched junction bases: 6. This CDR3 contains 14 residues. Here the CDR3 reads CSVEKGQGVREQYF. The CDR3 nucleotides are TGCAGCGTTGAAAAGGGACAGGGGGTCCGCGAGCAGTACTTC.

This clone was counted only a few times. CDR3 amino acids: CASSVSGNYGYTF. The CDR3 DNA reads as TGTGCCAGCAGCGTATCAGGGAACTATGGCTACACCTTC. The chain is built from TRBV9 and TRBJ1-2, with a tentative D call TRBD1 (5 bases). Trimming took 1 base from V and 2 from J, leaving 6 bases between them. The CDR3 consists of 13 residues. Germline CDR1 is SGDLS and CDR2 is YYNGEE.

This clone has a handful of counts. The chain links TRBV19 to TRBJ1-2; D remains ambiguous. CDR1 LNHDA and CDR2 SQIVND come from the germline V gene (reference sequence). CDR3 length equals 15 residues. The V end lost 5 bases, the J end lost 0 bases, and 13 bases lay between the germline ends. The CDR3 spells CASSLPGPANYGYTF. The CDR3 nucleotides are TGTGCCAGTAGTTTACCAGGCCCAGCTAACTATGGCTACACCTTC.

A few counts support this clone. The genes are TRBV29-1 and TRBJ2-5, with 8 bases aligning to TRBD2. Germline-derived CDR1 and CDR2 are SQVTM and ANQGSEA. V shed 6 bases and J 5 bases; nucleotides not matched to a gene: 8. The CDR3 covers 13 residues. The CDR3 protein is CSVRAGAGETQYF. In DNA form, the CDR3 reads TGCAGCGTGAGAGCGGGAGCGGGTGAGACCCAGTACTTC.